This passage covers 27 T cell receptor beta chains from one sample sequenced in a study of cytomegalovirus exposure and HLA in healthy donors. Researchers ran the PCR with 60 Vbeta and 13 Jbeta primers. Sequencing was performed with immunoSEQ multiplex PCR; in TCRdb, only in-frame clones are kept and a portion is missing. Of around 110,000 clones listed, 80% to 90% are singletons. The specimen was PBMCs. Source of these receptors: a man aged 45-60 years in good health and CMV-seronegative.

This clone came up a few times. The chain employs TRBV5-1 and TRBJ1-2; D is perhaps TRBD1 (6 bases). The CDR3 is 15 residues long. Germline V gene sequence: CDR1 SGHRS, CDR2 YFSETQ. The V end was cut by 1 base, the J end by 6 bases, with 16 bases between. In nucleotides, the CDR3 is TGCGCCAGCAGCTTGTTAGCCAGGGGCGCGAATGGCTACACCTTC. This translates into CASSLLARGANGYTF.

Turning to this clone: One end of the junction is discordant with germline, which a read error may explain. The chain uses TRBV7-8 and TRBJ2-5; maybe TRBD1 (6 bases). This CDR3 region has 16 residues. Germline V gene lookup returns CDR1 SGHVS and CDR2 FQNEAQ. This CDR3 reads CASGLASTGLKETQYF. CDR3 nucleotides: TGTGCCAGCGGCTTAGCCTCCACAGGGCTAAAAGAGACCCAGTACTTC. The full variable domain, in which reference TRBV7-8 and TRBJ2-5 provide the parts outside the CDR3, is GAGVSQSPRYKVAKRGQDVALRCDPISGHVSLFWYQQALGQGPEFLTYFQNEAQLDKSGLPSDRFFAERPEGSVSTLKIQRTQQEDSAVYLCASGLASTGLKETQYFGPGTRLLVL.

The chain employs TRBV7-2 and TRBJ1-6; D gene ambiguous. Trimming took 2 bases from V and 7 from J, leaving 12 bases between them. CDR1 is SGHTA and CDR2 is FQGNSA in the germline V gene. This CDR3 contains 15 residues. CDR3: CASSLNNRSNSPLHF. The CDR3 bases are TGTGCCAGCAGCTTAAATAACAGAAGCAATTCACCCCTCCACTTT.

The gene calls are TRBV7-9 and TRBJ1-4; the match to TRBD1 covers 9 bases. V gave up 3 bases and J gave up 1 base; unmatched junction bases: 0. Germline values: CDR1 SEHNR, CDR2 FQNEAQ (reference sequence). The CDR3 contains 15 residues. The CDR3 bases are TGTGCCAGCAGCTTGGACAGGGGAACTAATGAAAAACTGTTTTTT. Amino acid sequence: CASSLDRGTNEKLFF.

V is TRBV28 and J is TRBJ2-5; 8 bases are a match to TRBD2. The CDR3 has 14 amino acids. Trimming removed 6 bases from V and 7 bases from J; junction bases left unmatched: 10. Germline CDR1 reads MDHEN; CDR2 reads SYDVKM. In DNA form, the CDR3 reads TGTGCCAGCAGGCCCGGACTAGCTGGGGGGACCCAGTACTTC. As protein: CASRPGLAGGTQYF.

This chain uses TRBV29-1 with TRBJ2-3, with D tentatively TRBD1 (5 bases). CDR1 is SQVTM, CDR2 ANQGSEA, per germline. The length of the CDR3 is 14 residues. Trimming took 5 bases from V and 2 from J, leaving 14 bases between them. Here the CDR3 reads CSVSPQGTTDTQYF. In nucleotides, the CDR3 is TGCAGCGTTTCTCCCCAGGGAACCACAGATACGCAGTATTTT.

This clone was seen only once. The rearrangement joins TRBV5-1 to TRBJ1-5; D gene unclear. The CDR3 sequence is 14 residues long. Trimming pared 10 bases from V and 5 bases from J, leaving 19 bases between. Germline-derived CDR1 and CDR2 are SGHRS and YFSETQ. The CDR3 reads CARVPGDRDQPQHF. The CDR3 nucleotides read TGCGCCCGAGTACCGGGAGATCGGGATCAGCCCCAGCATTTT.

This chain connects TRBV11-3 to TRBJ2-5, with TRBD2 matching 7 bases. CDR3 length equals 15 residues. The germline gives CDR1 SGHNT, CDR2 YENEEA. The V segment lost 2 bases and the J segment 4 bases; nucleotides outside the gene matches: 7. In DNA, the CDR3 is TGTGCCAGCAGCTTATCGTCAGGGAGGGGAGAGACCCAGTACTTC. This gives the protein CASSLSSGRGETQYF.

This chain joins TRBV5-1 and TRBJ2-5; TRBD2 aligns across 8 bases. Trimming at V came to 6 bases and at J to 3 bases, leaving 10 bases not matched to a gene. Germline V lookup: CDR1 SGHRS, CDR2 YFSETQ. This CDR3 contains 15 residues. CDR3 sequence reads: CASKPTAGVKETQYF. The CDR3 bases are TGCGCCAGCAAACCGACAGCGGGGGTAAAAGAGACCCAGTACTTC.

The chain is built from TRBV30 and TRBJ2-1; 12 bases are a match to TRBD2. There are 14 residues in the CDR3. Per the germline V gene, CDR1 is GTSNPN and CDR2 is SVGIG (reference sequence). The J segment lost 10 bases and the V segment lost 4 bases, leaving 8 bases of the junction unmatched. CDR3: CAWKASGGAREQFF. The CDR3 DNA reads TGTGCCTGGAAGGCTAGCGGGGGGGCAAGGGAGCAGTTCTTC.

The rearrangement links TRBV7-7 to TRBJ1-2; no clear D. The V gene's germline CDR1 is SSHAT and CDR2 FNYEAQ (reference sequence). CDR3 length: 12 residues. Trimming stripped 11 bases from V and 8 bases from J, with 18 bases between. The DNA for the CDR3 is TGTGCCTTCGGGCGAGGGAGAAACGGCTACACCTTC. This translates into CAFGRGRNGYTF.

The rearrangement uses TRBV6-1 and TRBJ2-7, with D maybe TRBD1 (5 bases). The CDR3 extends over 14 amino acids. The V end was cut by 3 bases, the J end by 7 bases, with 16 bases between. Per the germline V gene, CDR1 is MNHNS and CDR2 is SASEGT. As DNA, the CDR3 is TGTGCCAGCAGTGAGGGGAAGGGGCCCTTGGAGCAGTACGTC. Its protein is CASSEGKGPLEQYV.

The chain links TRBV4-1 to TRBJ2-6; unclear D gene. The ends were cut back, 3 bases at V and 2 bases at J, with 5 bases in the middle. This CDR3 is built from 14 residues. Germline loops: CDR1 MGHRA, CDR2 YSYEKL. CDR3 amino acids: CASSHLPGANVLTF. The DNA of the CDR3 is TGCGCCAGCAGCCACCTTCCTGGGGCCAACGTCCTGACTTTC.

The sample holds a few counts of this clone. The rearrangement joins TRBV9 to TRBJ2-1; 7 positions match TRBD2. The CDR3 has 16 amino acids. Germline trimming cut 1 base from V and 1 base from J; bases unmatched to any gene: 5. Looked up from germline, CDR1 is SGDLS and CDR2 is YYNGEE. The CDR3 spells CASSVSGRGSYNEQFF. CDR3 coding DNA: TGTGCCAGCAGCGTATCTGGGCGGGGGTCCTACAATGAGCAGTTCTTC.

The chain joins TRBV5-5 to TRBJ2-3; a possible D gene is TRBD2 (7 bases). There are 16 residues in the CDR3. V was pared by 4 bases and J by 3 bases, with 18 bases between. Germline assignment: CDR1 SGHKS and CDR2 YYEKEE (reference sequence). The CDR3 DNA reads as TGTGCCAGCAGCCCTACAGGGAGGGGGGATACAGATACGCAGTATTTT. Protein: CASSPTGRGDTDTQYF.

This clone was observed once. The V gene is TRBV5-1, the J gene TRBJ1-1; 12 bases line up with TRBD1. Germline V lookup: CDR1 SGHRS, CDR2 YFSETQ. This CDR3 has 17 residues. The V segment lost 0 bases and the J segment 12 bases; nucleotides outside the gene matches: 15. The CDR3 loop reads CASSLAGPGQGAAGSFF. The CDR3 nucleotides are TGCGCCAGCAGCTTGGCCGGTCCGGGACAGGGGGCCGCGGGGTCTTTCTTT. Using reference TRBV5-1 and TRBJ1-1 for the parts outside the CDR3, the full variable domain is KAGVTQTPRYLIKTRGQQVTLSCSPISGHRSVSWYQQTPGQGLQFLFEYFSETQRNKGNFPGRFSGRQFSNSRSEMNVSTLELGDSALYLCASSLAGPGQGAAGSFFGQGTRLTVV.

The chain carries TRBV7-2 and TRBJ1-2; D remains unclear. The V end lost 5 bases, the J end lost 2 bases, and 9 bases lay between the germline ends. Germline V gene lookup returns CDR1 SGHTA and CDR2 FQGNSA. This CDR3 comprises 13 residues. The CDR3 sequence: CASSLPRNYGYTF. The CDR3 DNA follows: TGTGCCAGCAGCCTACCCCGGAACTATGGCTACACCTTC.

The chain is built from TRBV4-1 and TRBJ2-3; the D gene is possibly TRBD2 (6 bases). The CDR3 contains 16 residues. The V and J ends lost 1 base and 0 bases respectively, with 11 bases between them. Germline V gene lookup returns CDR1 MGHRA and CDR2 YSYEKL. The CDR3 loop reads CASSQVYGTSTDTQYF. In DNA, the CDR3 is TGCGCCAGCAGCCAAGTGTATGGGACTAGCACAGATACGCAGTATTTT.

This clone is medium-sized (0.01 to 0.1%) within its sample. The chain employs TRBV25-1 and TRBJ2-2; maybe TRBD1 (5 bases). CDR1 is MGHDK and CDR2 is SYGVNS in the germline V gene. This CDR3 comprises 13 residues. V was cut by 3 bases and J by 3 bases, with 5 bases left in between. DNA of the CDR3: TGTGCCAGCAGTGACAGGGACACCGGGGAGCTGTTTTTT. Translation: CASSDRDTGELFF.

The chain carries TRBV5-1 and TRBJ2-2; 7 positions match TRBD2. Germline CDR1 is SGHRS and CDR2 is YFSETQ. V trimming: 5 bases; J trimming: 2 bases; junction bases outside the gene matches: 6. The CDR3 runs to 15 residues. The CDR3 sequence: CASRTGTINTGELFF. The CDR3 DNA is TGCGCCAGCAGAACCGGGACTATAAACACCGGGGAGCTGTTTTTT.

CDR3 bases: TGCGCCAGCAGCTTGGACCGGGACGGGGAGCTGTTTTTT. Translating it yields CASSLDRDGELFF. V gene TRBV5-1 combines with J gene TRBJ2-2, with a tentative D call TRBD2 (5 bases). This CDR3 region has 13 residues. V lost 0 bases and J 7 bases, leaving 7 bases between the germline ends. The germline V gene has CDR1 SGHRS and CDR2 YFSETQ. Using reference TRBV5-1 and TRBJ2-2 for the parts outside the CDR3, the full variable domain is KAGVTQTPRYLIKTRGQQVTLSCSPISGHRSVSWYQQTPGQGLQFLFEYFSETQRNKGNFPGRFSGRQFSNSRSEMNVSTLELGDSALYLCASSLDRDGELFFGEGSRLTVL.

This clone was counted a single time. The chain joins TRBV19 to TRBJ1-2; D is ambiguous. CDR3 length: 13 residues. Trimming removed 5 bases from V and 5 bases from J, with 12 bases in between. Germline CDR1 and CDR2: LNHDA and SQIVND (reference sequence). The CDR3 sequence is CASSVSEIYGYTF. The CDR3 DNA sequence: TGTGCCAGTAGTGTATCAGAAATATATGGCTACACCTTC.

There are a few counts of this clone. The chain recombines TRBV14 with TRBJ2-3, with D perhaps matching TRBD2 (6 bases). The V end was cut by 4 bases, the J end by 6 bases, with 20 bases between. The germline CDR1 and CDR2 sequences are SGHDN and FVKESK. This CDR3 is built from 16 residues. CDR3 coding DNA: TGTGCCAGCAGCCCCTCAATAAATCACCTAGCGGATACGCAGTATTTT. As protein: CASSPSINHLADTQYF.

The V and J genes are TRBV5-4 and TRBJ2-4; the match to TRBD2 covers 9 bases. The CDR3 consists of 15 residues. Losses at the gene ends were 4 bases for V and 3 bases for J; bases not matched to a gene: 5. CDR1 SGHNT and CDR2 YYREEE come from the germline V gene (reference sequence). DNA for the CDR3: TGTGCCAGCAGCCCCGCGGGGGGGGACAAAAACATTCAGTACTTC. Residues: CASSPAGGDKNIQYF. The full variable domain, with the rest looked up from reference TRBV5-4 and TRBJ2-4, is ETGVTQSPTHLIKTRGQQVTLRCSSQSGHNTVSWYQQALGQGPQFIFQYYREEENGRGNFPPRFSGLQFPNYSSELNVNALELDDSALYLCASSPAGGDKNIQYFGAGTRLSVL.

The chain is built from TRBV30 and TRBJ2-1, with 9 bases identical to TRBD1. Trimming at V came to 5 bases and at J to 7 bases, leaving 9 bases not matched to a gene. Looked up from germline, CDR1 is GTSNPN and CDR2 is SVGIG (reference sequence). The CDR3 runs 14 residues. The CDR3 region is CAWGGQGSFNEQFF. The DNA for the CDR3 is TGTGCCTGGGGTGGACAGGGGAGTTTTAATGAGCAGTTCTTC.

A few counts support this clone. This chain joins TRBV5-4 and TRBJ1-2; D possibly corresponds to TRBD1 (5 bases). There are 15 residues in the CDR3. Germline assignment: CDR1 SGHNT and CDR2 YYREEE (reference sequence). Between the trimmed V and J ends, which lost 4 bases and 2 bases, there was a span of 15 bases. DNA for the CDR3: TGTGCCAGCAGCGGATCACATCAGGGAAACTATGGCTACACCTTC. Amino acid sequence: CASSGSHQGNYGYTF. Using reference TRBV5-4 and TRBJ1-2 for the parts outside the CDR3, the full variable domain is ETGVTQSPTHLIKTRGQQVTLRCSSQSGHNTVSWYQQALGQGPQFIFQYYREEENGRGNFPPRFSGLQFPNYSSELNVNALELDDSALYLCASSGSHQGNYGYTFGSGTRLTVV.

The chain combines TRBV15 with TRBJ2-5; no clear D. This CDR3 comprises 15 residues. CDR1 LNHNV and CDR2 YYDKDF come from the germline V gene (reference sequence). V lost 4 bases to trimming and J lost 5 bases, with 17 bases between them. This CDR3 is CATSTGKQTWETQYF. The CDR3 DNA reads TGTGCCACCAGCACCGGAAAACAGACCTGGGAGACCCAGTACTTC.